The 24 T cell receptor beta chains below all came from one sample that was sequenced in a study of response to subunit inactivated influenza vaccine. TCRdb passed the RT-PCR reads through MiXCR, listing each CDR3 protein once. The data hold over 800,000 distinct CDR3 sequences, with approximately 22% observed a single time. Sample: PBMCs from blood, taken 5 days after vaccination. The receptors stem from a middle-aged man who received an inactivated influenza vaccine.

This clonotype has more than one count but fewer than ten. The chain recombines TRBV7-2 with TRBJ1-6; no definite D call. The CDR3 is made up of 15 amino acids. From germline, CDR1 is SGHTA and CDR2 FQGNSA. V was cut by 5 bases and J by 7 bases, with 15 bases left in between. DNA for the CDR3: TGTGCCAGCAGCCCTGCTAGGAACTCGAATTCACCCCTCCACTTT. It codes for CASSPARNSNSPLHF.

The rearrangement joins TRBV20-1 to TRBJ2-7; tentative D call: TRBD2 (5 bases). Between the trimmed V and J ends, which lost 1 base and 2 bases, there was a span of 9 bases. This CDR3 contains 13 residues. In germline, CDR1 is DFQATT, CDR2 SNEGSKA (reference sequence). The CDR3 region has the DNA TGCAGTGCTAGAGTGGGAGAGACCTACGAGCAGTACTTC. Residues: CSARVGETYEQYF.

This clonotype has more than one count but fewer than ten. The chain joins TRBV6-2 or TRBV6-3 to TRBJ2-1, with 7 bases fitting TRBD2. The V gene's germline CDR1 is MNHEY and CDR2 SVGEGT. After removal of 6 bases from V and 6 bases from J, the junction contained 11 bases not matched to a gene. The CDR3 is 15 amino acids. CDR3 DNA: TGTGCCAGCAGCAACCCCTGGGCTAGCGGCAATGAGCAGTTCTTC. Its protein is CASSNPWASGNEQFF.

Points on this clonotype: One junction end does not reproduce the germline sequence, and a read error may be involved. The chain is built from TRBV20-1 and TRBJ2-3; 11 bases are a match to TRBD2. The germline V gene has CDR1 DFQATT and CDR2 SNEGSKA (reference sequence). The CDR3 has 19 amino acids. The CDR3 DNA reads as TGCAGGGCTAGAGATGATTGGCTAGCGGGAGGCTCTAGCACAGATACGCAGTATTTT. Amino acid sequence: CRARDDWLAGGSSTDTQYF.

This clonotype was observed a handful of times. The rearrangement links TRBV7-2 to TRBJ2-1, with D maybe TRBD1 (6 bases). V lost 0 bases and J lost 3, with 9 bases in between. The CDR3 runs to 15 residues. Germline loops: CDR1 SGHTA, CDR2 FQGNSA. CDR3 residues: CASSLAGAVYNEQFF. CDR3 coding DNA: TGTGCCAGCAGCTTAGCGGGGGCAGTCTACAATGAGCAGTTCTTC.

The sample holds a few counts of this clonotype. The chain combines TRBV5-6 with TRBJ2-7; TRBD2 might be the D (6 bases). The CDR3 has 13 residues. Between the trimmed V and J ends, which lost 5 bases and 6 bases, there was a span of 15 bases. Germline V lookup: CDR1 SGHDT, CDR2 YYEEEE. The CDR3 nucleotides are TGTGCCAGCAGTTATGGACCCGGGGGCGAGCAGTACTTC. Its protein product is CASSYGPGGEQYF.

This clonotype was recorded a few times. The chain combines TRBV4-3 with TRBJ2-1; no clear D. The CDR3 runs 13 residues. The V end was cut by 1 base, the J end by 5 bases, with 6 bases between. Germline CDR1 and CDR2: LGHNA and YSLEER. CDR3 in amino acids: CASSQAWDNEQFF. For the CDR3, the DNA is TGCGCCAGCAGCCAAGCCTGGGACAATGAGCAGTTCTTC.

The V gene is TRBV3-1, the J gene TRBJ2-7, with no clear D. Germline V lookup: CDR1 LGHDT, CDR2 YNNKEL (reference sequence). The CDR3 is 15 residues long. The germline V and J ends were trimmed by 0 bases and 2 bases, with 11 bases remaining between them. The DNA of the CDR3 is TGTGCCAGCAGCCAAGATGGCAGGATTACCTACGAGCAGTACTTC. Translation gives CASSQDGRITYEQYF.

There are a few counts of this clonotype. The chain is built from TRBV25-1 and TRBJ2-7, with D unclear. Trimming removed 3 bases at V and 4 bases at J, with 10 bases between. The CDR3 runs to 13 residues. Per the germline V gene, CDR1 is MGHDK and CDR2 is SYGVNS. The CDR3 reads CASSEPARYEQYF. The CDR3 DNA reads as TGTGCCAGCAGTGAGCCCGCTAGGTACGAGCAGTACTTC.

This rearrangement joins TRBV24-1 to TRBJ2-1; no firm D call. CDR1 is KGHDR and CDR2 is SFDVKD in the germline V gene. Trimming took 4 bases from V and 6 from J, leaving 12 bases between them. This CDR3 contains 14 residues. The CDR3 region has the DNA TGTGCCACCAGTGACACGCCGTACAGCAATGAGCAGTTCTTC. Protein: CATSDTPYSNEQFF.

This clonotype was picked up a small number of times. V gene TRBV7-9 combines with J gene TRBJ1-1; D perhaps matches TRBD1 (5 bases). Germline CDR1 SEHNR, CDR2 FQNEAQ (reference sequence). There are 15 residues in the CDR3. V was trimmed by 6 bases and J by 7 bases, leaving 21 bases between them. The chain's CDR3 is CASSSGQTPEGEAFF. The DNA of the CDR3 is TGTGCCAGCAGTTCAGGGCAGACCCCAGAAGGTGAAGCTTTCTTT.

This clonotype occurred many times. The chain joins TRBV10-3 to TRBJ1-2; TRBD1 agrees at 8 bases. The germline V gene has CDR1 ENHRY and CDR2 SYGVKD. Losses at the gene ends were 2 bases for V and 4 bases for J; bases not matched to a gene: 3. The CDR3 length is 14 residues. CDR3 nucleotides: TGTGCCATCAGTGAGACAGGACAGGGCTATGGCTACACCTTC. It codes for CAISETGQGYGYTF.

The chain couples TRBV6-1 to TRBJ1-6; the D gene is possibly TRBD1 (5 bases). The CDR3 sequence is 14 residues long. Trimming left V 6 bases short and J 0 bases short, with 6 bases between. Germline loops: CDR1 MNHNS, CDR2 SASEGT. In DNA form, the CDR3 reads TGTGCCAGCAGGACAGACTCCTATAATTCACCCCTCCACTTT. Translated: CASRTDSYNSPLHF.

The rearrangement links TRBV7-3 to TRBJ2-1, with 14 bases identical to TRBD2. Trimming removed 5 bases from V and 8 bases from J; junction bases left unmatched: 11. The CDR3 consists of 17 residues. Germline lookup yields CDR1 SGHTA and CDR2 FQGTGA. For the CDR3, the DNA is TGTGCCAGCAGCCTAAAGACTAGCGGGAGGGCCGGGGATGAGCAGTTCTTC. Translated: CASSLKTSGRAGDEQFF.

This clonotype was picked up a small number of times. This chain's CDR3 is CASSLSRGPYNEQFF. In nucleotides, the CDR3 is TGTGCCAGCAGCTTATCCCGGGGTCCCTACAATGAGCAGTTCTTC. The chain combines TRBV7-2 with TRBJ2-1; TRBD2 is a possible D gene (5 bases). Trimming shortened V by 2 bases and J by 2 bases, and 10 bases separated the two germline ends. Germline CDR1 and CDR2: SGHTA and FQGNSA. The CDR3 has 15 residues.

This rearrangement joins TRBV5-5 to TRBJ2-7; TRBD2 matches 7 bases. This CDR3 comprises 16 residues. CDR1 is SGHKS and CDR2 is YYEKEE in the germline V gene (reference sequence). Trimming took 4 bases from V and 2 from J; bases not matched to a gene: 12. The CDR3 loop reads CASSPGGSYRAYEQYF. The CDR3 DNA reads TGTGCCAGCAGCCCCGGCGGGAGTTATAGGGCCTACGAGCAGTACTTC.

The rearrangement uses TRBV29-1 and TRBJ2-3; a possible D gene is TRBD1 (6 bases). Deletions cut 6 bases from V and 1 base from J, with 14 bases between. Germline lookup yields CDR1 SQVTM and CDR2 ANQGSEA. The CDR3 spans 14 residues. CDR3 protein: CSVRLGGRTDTQYF. The CDR3 nucleotides are TGCAGCGTCCGTCTAGGGGGACGCACAGATACGCAGTATTTT.

The rearrangement links TRBV5-1 to TRBJ1-4, with D perhaps matching TRBD1 (6 bases). The CDR3 sequence is 16 residues long. Germline CDR1 and CDR2: SGHRS and YFSETQ. Trimming removed 1 base at V and 5 bases at J, with 15 bases between. The CDR3 protein is CASSLRQDYTNEKLFF. DNA of the CDR3: TGCGCCAGCAGCTTGAGACAGGACTACACAAATGAAAAACTGTTTTTT.

This clonotype was counted many times. The chain joins TRBV29-1 to TRBJ2-7; the match to TRBD1 covers 8 bases. This CDR3 has 11 residues. V was pared by 7 bases and J by 5 bases, with 4 bases of the junction left unmatched. Germline CDR1 SQVTM, CDR2 ANQGSEA. Written as DNA, the CDR3 is TGCAGCGCCTCGACAGGGGACGAGCAGTACTTC. It translates to CSASTGDEQYF.

This clonotype appeared a few times. V is TRBV15 and J is TRBJ2-3; D unresolved. Trimming took 1 base from V and 6 from J, leaving 8 bases between them. The CDR3 is made up of 13 amino acids. Germline assignment: CDR1 LNHNV and CDR2 YYDKDF (reference sequence). DNA of the CDR3: TGTGCCACCAGCAGAGGTCCGCTCGATACGCAGTATTTT. It is translated as CATSRGPLDTQYF.

The gene calls are TRBV12-3 or TRBV12-4 and TRBJ1-2, with D tentatively TRBD1 (5 bases). V was clipped by 7 bases and J by 1 base, with 13 bases between them. The CDR3 covers 14 residues. The chain's CDR3 is CASIGTGINYGYTF. The CDR3 DNA is TGTGCCAGCATTGGGACGGGGATTAACTATGGCTACACCTTC.

V gene TRBV3-1 combines with J gene TRBJ2-7, with a tentative D call TRBD2 (6 bases). V was clipped by 0 bases and J by 3 bases, with 9 bases between them. The germline V gene has CDR1 LGHDT and CDR2 YNNKEL (reference sequence). CDR3 length equals 14 residues. In nucleotides, the CDR3 is TGTGCCAGCAGCCAAGATCTCGGGGGCTACGAGCAGTACTTC. Translating it yields CASSQDLGGYEQYF.

V and J are TRBV6-1 and TRBJ2-3; 9 nucleotides line up with TRBD1. J lost 6 bases, V lost 6 bases, and 10 bases had no gene match. This CDR3 is built from 15 residues. Germline V gene data show CDR1 as MNHNS and CDR2 as SASEGT. The DNA of the CDR3 is TGTGCCAGCAGCTCGGGACAGGGTTTAGGGGATACGCAGTATTTT. Residues: CASSSGQGLGDTQYF.

This chain links TRBV6-1 with TRBJ2-7; unclear D gene. CDR1 MNHNS and CDR2 SASEGT come from the germline V gene. The CDR3 length is 15 residues. V was cut by 3 bases and J by 3 bases, with 15 bases left in between. DNA for the CDR3: TGTGCCAGCAGTGATATCTTGGTGGGCAACTACGAGCAGTACTTC. This encodes CASSDILVGNYEQYF.